The clone carrying this TCR beta chain has just a few counts. Its antigen remains unknown. This entry is derived from a study of beta chain features in type 1 diabetes. Per the germline V gene, CDR1 is MDHEN and CDR2 is SYDVKM. J was trimmed by 4 bases and V by 6 bases; bases with no gene match: 5. The CDR3 runs to 13 residues. General study findings and limits: All four CD4+ subsets from Type 1 diabetes patients carried moderately but significantly shorter TCRB CDR3s. With patients and controls alike, PCR might favor shorter templates to an equal degree.

The investigators reverse transcribed all of the isolated RNA, so they sequenced expressed TCRB transcripts. TCRdb keeps only in-frame clones here, not all; method: immunoSEQ multiplex PCR. This table has 130,000 to 150,000 clones, about 13% appearing once. The chain is built from TRBV28 and TRBJ1-1, with TRBD1 matching over 7 bases. The receptor comes from a man younger than 30 with type 1 diabetes. The material sequenced was central memory CD4+ T cells from blood. CDR3 residues: CASRTGTATEAFF. The DNA of the CDR3 is TGTGCCAGCAGAACCGGGACAGCCACTGAAGCTTTCTTT.